This entry features one T cell receptor beta chain sequence. The antigen is unknown. The CDR3 has 14 residues. V lost 5 bases and J 4 bases, leaving 13 bases between the germline ends. The V gene's germline CDR1 is SGHRS and CDR2 YFSETQ. Treatment was busulfan-fludarabine conditioning, a marrow graft, and cyclophosphamide on days +3 and +4. This entry comes from a study of T cells after posttransplantation cyclophosphamide. Whole-study findings and limits: Later post-transplant blood repertoires were often dominated by donor CD8+ memory clones.

Libraries were prepared by immunoSEQ multiplex PCR; TCRdb keeps only in-frame clonotypes and omits some of them. The table includes around 37,000 clones, more than 70% detected once. The sample consisted of CD4+ T cells sorted from blood, taken just over 1,900 days after a stem cell transplant with posttransplant cyclophosphamide. The receptor comes from a female patient between 40 and 50 years old who received an allogeneic stem cell transplant from a related donor, was CMV-positive, and had no GVHD. The graft donor may account for some of the T cells. The chain employs TRBV5-1 and TRBJ2-1; D is perhaps TRBD2 (6 bases). The CDR3 sequence: CASRAVGGYNEQFF. The CDR3 DNA reads as TGCGCCAGCAGGGCCGTCGGGGGTTACAATGAGCAGTTCTTC.